The source of this T cell receptor (beta chain) is a study of cytomegalovirus exposure and HLA in healthy donors. The wider study: Of all 360 or so donors who were genotyped, 70% to 85% belonged to the Caucasian-associated ancestry cluster.

General study points: In a later analysis, TCR beta V- and J-gene trimming showed a link to a missense DCLRE1C variant.

Both 60 Vbeta primers and 13 Jbeta primers went into the PCR. Libraries were prepared by immunoSEQ multiplex PCR; TCRdb keeps only in-frame clonotypes and omits some of them. The sample shows about 160,000 clones, 80% to 90% of them seen only once. Germline CDR1 is SGDLS and CDR2 is YYNGEE. The CDR3 extends over 13 amino acids. About this clone: Its antigen is undetermined.

The receptor's source is a man aged 50-59 years in good health and CMV-seropositive. The rearrangement links TRBV9 to TRBJ2-5, with D tentatively TRBD2 (7 bases). The end of the DNA aligns better with TRBJ2-7, so the J call may be wrong. Sequencing used PBMCs. The CDR3 is CASSVQGRGEQYF. Written as DNA, the CDR3 is TGTGCCAGCAGCGTTCAGGGGAGGGGCGAGCAGTACTTC.